Below, 25 T cell receptor beta chains from the same sample are listed, as sequenced in a study of OX40 agonist ivuxolimab in advanced cancers. The repertoire was sequenced with immunoSEQ multiplex PCR; TCRdb's copy has only in-frame clones and lacks some. The table records about 46,000 clones, around nine tenths of them present only once. The starting material was CD4+ or CD8+ T cells sorted from blood, obtained in a trial of the OX40 agonist ivuxolimab. The receptors come from an adult with an advanced solid tumor such as melanoma, head and neck, liver or kidney cancer.

The V call is TRBV27, the J call TRBJ1-2; weak D call: TRBD1 (6 bases). Germline loops: CDR1 MNHEY, CDR2 SMNVEV (reference sequence). The CDR3 covers 15 residues. Trimming removed 0 bases from V and 3 bases from J, with 11 bases in between. CDR3 region: CASSLSLTGYYGYTF. The CDR3 DNA follows: TGTGCCAGCAGTTTATCGCTGACAGGTTACTATGGCTACACCTTC.

The V call is TRBV6-1, the J call TRBJ1-2, with D unresolved. Trimming removed 0 bases from V and 4 bases from J, with 12 bases in between. This CDR3 region has 15 residues. The germline gives CDR1 MNHNS, CDR2 SASEGT. The chain's CDR3 is CASSEATLPFYGYTF. The CDR3 nucleotides are TGTGCCAGCAGTGAAGCAACTCTCCCCTTCTATGGCTACACCTTC.

The gene calls are TRBV7-2 and TRBJ2-2; D gene ambiguous. The V and J ends lost 4 bases and 0 bases respectively, with 9 bases between them. Looked up from germline, CDR1 is SGHTA and CDR2 is FQGNSA. The CDR3 runs to 15 residues. The CDR3 sequence: CASSSAATNTGELFF. As DNA, the CDR3 is TGTGCCAGCAGCTCAGCCGCCACGAACACCGGGGAGCTGTTTTTT.

V and J are TRBV13 and TRBJ2-3; D gene uncertain. Trimming removed 0 bases from V and 6 bases from J, with 16 bases in between. Germline V gene sequence: CDR1 PRHDT, CDR2 FYEKMQ (reference sequence). This CDR3 is 16 amino acids long. CDR3: CASSLGRGLGSDTQYF. CDR3 DNA: TGTGCCAGCAGCTTAGGCCGTGGGTTGGGGTCGGATACGCAGTATTTT.

The V and J genes are TRBV9 and TRBJ1-4; D not resolved. Per germline, CDR1 SGDLS and CDR2 YYNGEE. CDR3 size: 14 residues. Trimming removed 0 bases at V and 5 bases at J, with 8 bases between. CDR3 DNA sequence: TGTGCCAGCAGCGTAGCTTCGGGAAATGAAAAACTGTTTTTT. This gives the protein CASSVASGNEKLFF.

This clone appeared a single time. V gene TRBV5-6 combines with J gene TRBJ2-7; D perhaps matches TRBD2 (6 bases). The CDR3 runs to 13 residues. With 3 bases removed from V and 6 bases from J, the gap between germline ends came to 13 bases. Germline V gene lookup returns CDR1 SGHDT and CDR2 YYEEEE. DNA of the CDR3: TGTGCCAGCAGCTCCGGAGGGCCGTTCGAGCAGTACTTC. Translated: CASSSGGPFEQYF.

In DNA form, the CDR3 reads TGTGCCAGCAGCTTAGGAGGGCATGAGCAGTTCTTC. Translation gives CASSLGGHEQFF. The chain uses TRBV7-8 and TRBJ2-1, with D tentatively TRBD2 (5 bases). The V end lost 1 base, the J end lost 8 bases, and 6 bases lay between the germline ends. Germline values: CDR1 SGHVS, CDR2 FQNEAQ. CDR3 length equals 12 residues.

The chain has TRBV4-2 and TRBJ2-3, with D possibly TRBD2 on 5 matching bases. The CDR3 covers 15 residues. CDR1 and CDR2 from the germline V gene are LGHNA and YNFKEQ. Trimming removed 5 bases at V and 3 bases at J, with 15 bases between. CDR3 amino acids: CASSSYGAETDTQYF. The CDR3 DNA follows: TGTGCCAGCAGCTCCTACGGAGCGGAAACAGATACGCAGTATTTT.

The rearrangement uses TRBV7-7 and TRBJ2-1; D uncertain. V lost 5 bases, J lost 4 bases, and 9 bases lay in between. The germline gives CDR1 SSHAT, CDR2 FNYEAQ (reference sequence). This CDR3 is 13 amino acids long. CDR3 loop: CASSASKYNEQFF. DNA of the CDR3: TGTGCCAGCAGCGCATCAAAATACAATGAGCAGTTCTTC.

This chain joins TRBV15 and TRBJ1-3; D is ambiguous. Germline assignment: CDR1 LNHNV and CDR2 YYDKDF (reference sequence). CDR3 size: 17 residues. V was pared by 0 bases and J by 1 base, with 13 bases between. In nucleotides, the CDR3 is TGTGCCACCAGCAGAGATAGCGGCCTGGTATCTGGAAACACCATATATTTT. Protein sequence: CATSRDSGLVSGNTIYF. The complete variable domain, with remaining parts taken from reference TRBV15 and TRBJ1-3, reads DAMVIQNPRYQVTQFGKPVTLSCSQTLNHNVMYWYQQKSSQAPKLLFHYYDKDFNNEADTPDNFQSRRPNTSFCFLDIRSPGLGDTAMYLCATSRDSGLVSGNTIYFGEGSWLTVV.

The CDR3 sequence: CASSLAPQGDYNEQFF. CDR3 nucleotide sequence: TGCGCCAGCAGCTTGGCCCCTCAGGGGGACTACAATGAGCAGTTCTTC. This chain links TRBV5-1 with TRBJ2-1; TRBD1 aligns across 7 bases. CDR3 length: 16 amino acids. V was clipped by 0 bases and J by 3 bases; unmatched bases: 6. Germline assignment: CDR1 SGHRS and CDR2 YFSETQ.

This chain connects TRBV5-6 to TRBJ2-1; 9 positions match TRBD2. The CDR3 length is 16 residues. Per germline, CDR1 SGHDT and CDR2 YYEEEE. V was pared by 4 bases and J by 4 bases, with 9 bases of the junction left unmatched. Here the CDR3 DNA reads TGTGCCAGCAGCATGGTGGGCGGGGGGGATTACAATGAGCAGTTCTTC. This translates into CASSMVGGGDYNEQFF.

The rearrangement links TRBV9 to TRBJ1-1; D remains ambiguous. CDR1 is SGDLS and CDR2 is YYNGEE in the germline V gene. The CDR3 is made up of 16 amino acids. Trimming left V 4 bases short and J 0 bases short, with 16 bases between. The CDR3 DNA reads as TGTGCCAGCAGCACCAGCCCTGCAGGTATGAACACTGAAGCTTTCTTT. Residues: CASSTSPAGMNTEAFF.

This sequence joins TRBV6-5 and TRBJ2-1; perhaps D is TRBD1 or TRBD2 (5 bases each). Per germline, CDR1 MNHEY and CDR2 SVGAGI. The CDR3 is 16 residues long. Between the trimmed V and J ends, which lost 0 bases and 2 bases, there was a span of 11 bases. The CDR3 region is CASSYSTGPAYNEQFF. The CDR3 DNA reads TGTGCCAGCAGTTACTCGACGGGGCCTGCCTACAATGAGCAGTTCTTC.

The chain links TRBV7-6 to TRBJ1-4; a weak D match, TRBD1 (5 bases). The length of the CDR3 is 15 residues. The V gene lost 0 bases and the J gene lost 7 bases, with 12 bases spanning the gap. The germline CDR1 and CDR2 sequences are SGHVS and FNYEAQ. CDR3 nucleotides: TGTGCCAGCAGCTTAGCCGCAGGGTGGGGTGAAAAACTGTTTTTT. As protein: CASSLAAGWGEKLFF.

The V gene is TRBV7-9, the J gene TRBJ1-1; D gene unclear. Germline assignment: CDR1 SEHNR and CDR2 FQNEAQ (reference sequence). V was shortened by 6 bases and J by 7 bases, with 6 bases between the two germline ends. The length of the CDR3 is 10 residues. DNA for the CDR3: TGTGCCAGCAGGTCGGTTGAAGCTTTCTTT. Translating gives CASRSVEAFF.

The chain has TRBV19 and TRBJ2-1; D possibly uses TRBD1 or TRBD2 (5 bases each). Trimming stripped 1 base from V and 7 bases from J, with 11 bases between. The CDR3 runs 14 residues. Germline V gives CDR1 LNHDA, CDR2 SQIVND (reference sequence). In DNA, the CDR3 is TGTGCCAGTAGTATAGTCGGGACCCTTAATGAGCAGTTCTTC. It codes for CASSIVGTLNEQFF.

V gene TRBV14 combines with J gene TRBJ2-1, with D possibly matching TRBD1 (5 bases). This CDR3 has 14 amino acids. Germline loops: CDR1 SGHDN, CDR2 FVKESK. The V gene lost 1 base and the J gene lost 6 bases, with 10 bases spanning the gap. The DNA of the CDR3 is TGTGCCAGCAGCCAAGCGCAGGGAAGCAATGAGCAGTTCTTC. Translation: CASSQAQGSNEQFF.

The chain has TRBV13 and TRBJ1-4; 7 nucleotides align to TRBD1. The CDR3 has 16 residues. Germline V lookup: CDR1 PRHDT, CDR2 FYEKMQ (reference sequence). The V and J ends lost 4 bases and 3 bases, in that order; junction bases with no gene match: 8. CDR3: CASSWGTAGSNEKLFF. Written as DNA, the CDR3 is TGTGCCAGCAGCTGGGGGACAGCGGGATCTAATGAAAAACTGTTTTTT.

This chain uses TRBV11-3 with TRBJ2-3; weak D call: TRBD2 (5 bases). V was pared by 5 bases and J by 12 bases, with 21 bases between. The CDR3 runs to 14 residues. CDR1 is SGHNT, CDR2 YENEEA, per germline. The CDR3 region has the DNA TGTGCCAGCAGCAAGGCGGCCCCCCCGGAGGCTCAGTATTTT. Residues: CASSKAAPPEAQYF.

This chain links TRBV7-9 with TRBJ2-7; 7 bases fit TRBD1. Germline V gene lookup returns CDR1 SEHNR and CDR2 FQNEAQ (reference sequence). The CDR3 contains 14 residues. V lost 5 bases and J lost 2; bases outside the gene matches: 6. In DNA form, the CDR3 reads TGTGCCAGCAGCCTCCCGGGACAGACCTACGAGCAGTACTTC. Protein product: CASSLPGQTYEQYF.

The J gene is TRBJ2-1, the V gene TRBV6-6, with D possibly TRBD2 on 5 matching bases. Germline CDR1 reads MNHNY; CDR2 reads SVGAGI (reference sequence). The CDR3 runs to 11 residues. The V gene lost 11 bases and the J gene lost 6 bases, with 11 bases spanning the gap. CDR3 region: CACGLLNEQFF. The CDR3 nucleotides are TGTGCCTGCGGACTTCTCAATGAGCAGTTCTTC.

This clone has a handful of counts. The chain joins TRBV27 to TRBJ1-5; 7 nucleotides align to TRBD1. This CDR3 is built from 16 residues. Losses at the gene ends were 6 bases for V and 0 bases for J; bases not matched to a gene: 8. The germline CDR1 and CDR2 sequences are MNHEY and SMNVEV (reference sequence). This CDR3 reads CASRLTGESSNQPQHF. The CDR3 DNA is TGTGCCAGCAGACTTACAGGGGAGAGTAGCAATCAGCCCCAGCATTTT.

Written as DNA, the CDR3 is TGTGCCAGCTCCCCCGGGAGCTCTGGAAACACCATATATTTT. Residues: CASSPGSSGNTIYF. The chain is built from TRBV7-6 and TRBJ1-3; D is undetermined. V gave up 8 bases and J gave up 0 bases, with 11 bases separating them. Per germline, CDR1 SGHVS and CDR2 FNYEAQ. CDR3 size: 14 residues.

The V call is TRBV27, the J call TRBJ2-1; D might be TRBD2 (5 bases). V lost 3 bases and J lost 5, with 14 bases in between. This CDR3 spans 15 amino acids. In germline, CDR1 is MNHEY, CDR2 SMNVEV (reference sequence). CDR3 sequence reads: CASSLPSGTNNEQFF. The CDR3 nucleotides read TGTGCCAGCAGTTTGCCCAGCGGCACGAACAATGAGCAGTTCTTC.